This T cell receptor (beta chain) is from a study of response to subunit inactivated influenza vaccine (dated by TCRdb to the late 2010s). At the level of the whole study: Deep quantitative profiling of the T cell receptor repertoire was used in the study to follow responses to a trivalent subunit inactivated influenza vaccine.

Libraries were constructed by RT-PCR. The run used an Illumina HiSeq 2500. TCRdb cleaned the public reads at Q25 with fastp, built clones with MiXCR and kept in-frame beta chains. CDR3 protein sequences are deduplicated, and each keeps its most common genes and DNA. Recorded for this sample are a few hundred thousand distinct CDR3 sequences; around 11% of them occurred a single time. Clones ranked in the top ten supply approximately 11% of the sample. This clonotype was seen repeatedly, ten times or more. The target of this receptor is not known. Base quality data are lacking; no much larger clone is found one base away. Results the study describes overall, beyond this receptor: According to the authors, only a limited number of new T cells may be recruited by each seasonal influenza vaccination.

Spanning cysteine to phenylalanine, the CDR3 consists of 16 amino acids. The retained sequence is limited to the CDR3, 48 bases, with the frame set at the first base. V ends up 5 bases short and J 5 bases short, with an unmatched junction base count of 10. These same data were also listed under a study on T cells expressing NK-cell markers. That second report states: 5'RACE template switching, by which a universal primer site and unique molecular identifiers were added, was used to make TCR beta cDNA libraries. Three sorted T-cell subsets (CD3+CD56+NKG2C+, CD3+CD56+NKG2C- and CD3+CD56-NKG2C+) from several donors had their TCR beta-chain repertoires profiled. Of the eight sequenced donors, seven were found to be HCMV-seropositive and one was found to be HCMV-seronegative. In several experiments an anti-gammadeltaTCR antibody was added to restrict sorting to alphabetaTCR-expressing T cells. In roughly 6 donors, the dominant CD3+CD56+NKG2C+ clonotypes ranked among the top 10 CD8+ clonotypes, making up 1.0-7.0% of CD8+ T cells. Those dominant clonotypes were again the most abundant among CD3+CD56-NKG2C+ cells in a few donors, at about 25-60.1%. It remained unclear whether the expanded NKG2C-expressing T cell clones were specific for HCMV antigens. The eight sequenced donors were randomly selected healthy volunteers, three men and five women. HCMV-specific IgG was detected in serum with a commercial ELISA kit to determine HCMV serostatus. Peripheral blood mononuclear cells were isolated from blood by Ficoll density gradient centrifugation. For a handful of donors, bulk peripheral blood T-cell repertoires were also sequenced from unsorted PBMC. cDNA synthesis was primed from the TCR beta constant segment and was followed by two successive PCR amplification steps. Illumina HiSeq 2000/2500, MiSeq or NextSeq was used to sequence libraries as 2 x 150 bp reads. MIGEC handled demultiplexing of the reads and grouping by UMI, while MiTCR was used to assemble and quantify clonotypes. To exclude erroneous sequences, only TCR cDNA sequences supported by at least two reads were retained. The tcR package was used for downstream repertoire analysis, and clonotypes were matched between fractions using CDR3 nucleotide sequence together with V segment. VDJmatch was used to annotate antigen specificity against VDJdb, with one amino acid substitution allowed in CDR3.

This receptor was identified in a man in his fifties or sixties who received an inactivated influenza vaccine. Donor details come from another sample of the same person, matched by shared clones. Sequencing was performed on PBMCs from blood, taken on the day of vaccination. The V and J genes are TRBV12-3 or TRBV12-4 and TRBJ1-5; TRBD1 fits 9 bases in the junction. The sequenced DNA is TGTGCCAGCAGTCGAGACAGGGGGTTGCTAGATCAGCCCCAGCATTTT. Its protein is CASSRDRGLLDQPQHF.